Listed here is a single T cell receptor beta chain. Its antigen is still unknown. This sample stems from a study of identifying expanded T cells in peripheral blood. Broader study findings: Over about two and four weeks, about 15 and 19 clones changed, versus approximately 1.2 between replicates.

Sequencing was performed with immunoSEQ multiplex PCR; in TCRdb, only in-frame clones are kept and a portion is missing. The sample carries approximately 92,000 clones, more than 75% recorded once. CDR1 MGHDK and CDR2 SYGVNS come from the germline V gene. The germline V and J ends were trimmed by 0 bases and 4 bases, with 6 bases remaining between them. The CDR3 totals 13 residues. The sequenced material came from blood. This clonotype was sampled from a person between 18 and 75 years old in good health. V is TRBV25-1 and J is TRBJ1-2; D gene uncertain. The CDR3 nucleotides are TGTGCCAGCAGTGAATATATTACCTATGGCTACACCTTC. This encodes CASSEYITYGYTF.